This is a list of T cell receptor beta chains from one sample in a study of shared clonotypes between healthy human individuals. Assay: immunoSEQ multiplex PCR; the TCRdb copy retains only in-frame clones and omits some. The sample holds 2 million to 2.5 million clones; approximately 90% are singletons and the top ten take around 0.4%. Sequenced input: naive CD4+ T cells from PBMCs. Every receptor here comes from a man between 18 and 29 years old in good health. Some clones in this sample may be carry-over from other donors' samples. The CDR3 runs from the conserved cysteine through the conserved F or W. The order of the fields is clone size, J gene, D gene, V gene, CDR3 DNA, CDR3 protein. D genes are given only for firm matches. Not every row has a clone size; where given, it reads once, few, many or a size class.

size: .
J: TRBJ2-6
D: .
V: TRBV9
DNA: TGTGCCAGCAGCGTAAGTGGCTCTGGGGCCAACGTCCTGACTTTC
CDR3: CASSVSGSGANVLTF

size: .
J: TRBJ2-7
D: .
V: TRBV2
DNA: TGTGCCAGCAGTCACCGGACCGGGAACTCCTACGAGCAGTACTTC
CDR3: CASSHRTGNSYEQYF

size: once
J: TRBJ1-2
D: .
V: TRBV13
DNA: TGTGCCAGCAGCTTAGGGCGGAACTATGGCTACACCTTC
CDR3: CASSLGRNYGYTF

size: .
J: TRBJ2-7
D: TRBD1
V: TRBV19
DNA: TGTGCCTGCCAGGACAGGGGGCGCGAGCAGTACTTC
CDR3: CACQDRGREQYF

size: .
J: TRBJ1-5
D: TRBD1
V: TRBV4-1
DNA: TGCGCCAGCAGCCAGAGACAGGGGACAGGGTCGAGCAATCAGCCCCAGCATTTT
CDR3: CASSQRQGTGSSNQPQHF

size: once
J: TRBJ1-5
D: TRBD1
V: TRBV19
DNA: TGTGCCAGTAGTATGGACAGGTGGAATCAGCCCCAGCATTTT
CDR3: CASSMDRWNQPQHF

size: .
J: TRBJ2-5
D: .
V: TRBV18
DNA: TGTGCCAGCTCACCACCGGCTACAAGGGAGACCCAGTACTTC
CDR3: CASSPPATRETQYF

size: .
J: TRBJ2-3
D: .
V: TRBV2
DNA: TGTGCCAGCAGTGTGCGGCGCGGGACTAGCACAGATACGCAGTATTTT
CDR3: CASSVRRGTSTDTQYF

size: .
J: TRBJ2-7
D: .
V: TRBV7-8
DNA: TGTGCCAGCAGCCCCCGGGACACCGTTACCTACGAGCAGTACTTC
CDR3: CASSPRDTVTYEQYF

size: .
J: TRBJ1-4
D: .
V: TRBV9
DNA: TGTGCCAGCAGCGTAGCTCCAGGGGCCCTTGAAAAACTGTTTTTT
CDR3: CASSVAPGALEKLFF

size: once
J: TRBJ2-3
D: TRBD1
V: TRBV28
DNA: TGTGCCAGCAGTTCCAACCGACAGGGGACCACAGATACGCAGTATTTT
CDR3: CASSSNRQGTTDTQYF

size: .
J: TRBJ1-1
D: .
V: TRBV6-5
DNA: TGTGCCAGCAGCGAACCCCTGGGGATTTACACTGAAGCTTTCTTT
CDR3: CASSEPLGIYTEAFF

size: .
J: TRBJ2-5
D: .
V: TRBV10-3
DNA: TGTGCCATCAGTGAGCCCCCCCTGGGGGAGACCCAGTACTTC
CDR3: CAISEPPLGETQYF

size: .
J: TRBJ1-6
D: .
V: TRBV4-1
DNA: TGCGCCAGCAGACACGGGCGCCCAGAGTCACCCCTCCACTTT
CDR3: CASRHGRPESPLHF

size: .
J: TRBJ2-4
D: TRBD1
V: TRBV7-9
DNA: TGTGCCAGCAGCCCCCCGGGACAGCGGAGGAGTCAGTACTTC
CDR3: CASSPPGQRRSQYF

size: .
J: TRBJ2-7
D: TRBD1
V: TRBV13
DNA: TGTGCCAGCAGCTCATCTTCACAGGGGCACTCCTACGAGCAGTACTTC
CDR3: CASSSSSQGHSYEQYF

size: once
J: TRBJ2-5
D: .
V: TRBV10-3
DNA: TGTGCCATCAGTGAGTCGACCAGGACTCCCCAAGAGACCCAGTACTTC
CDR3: CAISESTRTPQETQYF

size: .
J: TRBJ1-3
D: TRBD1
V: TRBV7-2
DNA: TGTGCCAGCAGCTTCTCCGGGACAGGGGCCTCTGGAAACACCATATATTTT
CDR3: CASSFSGTGASGNTIYF

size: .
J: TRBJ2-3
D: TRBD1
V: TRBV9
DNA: TGTGCCAGCAGCGTAGAATCCCGGGGGACAGGAAGCACAGATACGCAGTATTTT
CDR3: CASSVESRGTGSTDTQYF

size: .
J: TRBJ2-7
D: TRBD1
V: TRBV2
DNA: TGTGCCAGCAGTGGACAGGGGAACTCCTACGAGCAGTACTTC
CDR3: CASSGQGNSYEQYF

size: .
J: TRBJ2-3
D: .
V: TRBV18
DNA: TGTGCCAGCTCACCCTCTTCCCCAGGGGCCACAGATACGCAGTATTTT
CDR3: CASSPSSPGATDTQYF

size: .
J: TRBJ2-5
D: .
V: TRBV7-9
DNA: TGTGCCAGCAGCTTATCCCCACAAGAGACCCAGTACTTC
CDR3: CASSLSPQETQYF

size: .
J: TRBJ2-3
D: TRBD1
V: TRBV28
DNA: TGTGCCAGCAGTCCTCCTCCCCTTGACAGGGGAAGGGCAGATACGCAGTATTTT
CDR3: CASSPPPLDRGRADTQYF

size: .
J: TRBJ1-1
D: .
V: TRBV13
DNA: TGTGCCAGCAGCTTAGGGCGGGGAGGCACTGAAGCTTTCTTT
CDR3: CASSLGRGGTEAFF

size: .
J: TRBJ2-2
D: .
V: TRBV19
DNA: TGTGCCAGTAGTATAGAGAGGGAGCGGGAGCTGTTTTTT
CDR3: CASSIERERELFF

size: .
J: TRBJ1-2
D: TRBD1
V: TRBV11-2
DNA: TGTGCCAGCAGGTCACCCAGGGGGGGCAGGGGCGGCTATGGCTACACCTTC
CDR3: CASRSPRGGRGGYGYTF

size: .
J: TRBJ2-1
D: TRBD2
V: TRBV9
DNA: TGTGCCAGCAGCGCCCGCGGGGGGGATATGTTGTACAATGAGCAGTTCTTC
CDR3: CASSARGGDMLYNEQFF

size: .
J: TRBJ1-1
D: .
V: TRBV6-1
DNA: TGTGCCAGCAGTGAAGTGCAGGGGAACACTGAAGCTTTCTTT
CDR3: CASSEVQGNTEAFF

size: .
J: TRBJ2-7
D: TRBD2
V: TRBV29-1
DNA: TGCAGCGTTCGCCCCCAGCGGGAGGACGGTGAGCAGTACTTC
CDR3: CSVRPQREDGEQYF

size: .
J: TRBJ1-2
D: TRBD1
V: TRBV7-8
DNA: TGTGCCAGCAGCTTGGAACCGGGACAGATCTATGGCTACACCTTC
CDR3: CASSLEPGQIYGYTF

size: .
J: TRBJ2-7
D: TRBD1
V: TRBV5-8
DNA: TGTGCCAGCAGCGCCGGGACAGGGCCTCACGAGCAGTACTTC
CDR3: CASSAGTGPHEQYF

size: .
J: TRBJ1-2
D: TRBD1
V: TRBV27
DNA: TGTGCCAGCAGTTCCCCCGGGACAGGGAGGTATGGCTACACCTTC
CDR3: CASSSPGTGRYGYTF

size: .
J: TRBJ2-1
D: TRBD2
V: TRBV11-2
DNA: TGTGCCAGCAGTCCGGGACTAGCGGGATTCAATGAGCAGTTCTTC
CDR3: CASSPGLAGFNEQFF

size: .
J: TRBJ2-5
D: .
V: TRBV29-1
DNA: TGCAGCGTTATCGGCTCCCGTGAGGAGACCCAGTACTTC
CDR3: CSVIGSREETQYF

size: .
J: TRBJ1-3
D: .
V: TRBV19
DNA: TGTGCCAGTAAGGCCATCCCCTCTGGAAACACCATATATTTT
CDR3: CASKAIPSGNTIYF

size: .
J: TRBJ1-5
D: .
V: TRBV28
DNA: TGTGCCAGCAACAGACCGGGATTCGGGGGTGGGAGGCAGCCCCAGCATTTT
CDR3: CASNRPGFGGGRQPQHF

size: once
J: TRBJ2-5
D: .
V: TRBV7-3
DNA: TGTGCCAGCAGCTCCCAGTACCAAGAGACCCAGTACTTC
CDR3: CASSSQYQETQYF

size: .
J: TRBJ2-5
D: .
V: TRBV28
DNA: TGTGCCAGCAGTTTGAGTCAAGAGACCCAGTACTTC
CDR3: CASSLSQETQYF

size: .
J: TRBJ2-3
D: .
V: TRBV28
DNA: TGTGCCAGCAGACTAGTGGGGGTTGCTAGCACAGATACGCAGTATTTT
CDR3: CASRLVGVASTDTQYF

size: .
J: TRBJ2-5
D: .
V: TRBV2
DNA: TGTGCCAGCAATAGTCGAGAGACCCAGTACTTC
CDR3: CASNSRETQYF

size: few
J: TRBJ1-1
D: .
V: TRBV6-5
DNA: TGTGCCAGCAGTTCGGTTGGGCAGGTAGAAGCTTTCTTT
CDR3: CASSSVGQVEAFF

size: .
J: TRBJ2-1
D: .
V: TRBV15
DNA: TGTGCCACCAGCAGAGACGAAGGCCATTACTCCTACAATGAGCAGTTCTTC
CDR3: CATSRDEGHYSYNEQFF

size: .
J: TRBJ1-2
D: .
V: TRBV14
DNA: TGTGCCAGCAGCCAGACGGGAGGATGGGGTATCGGCTACACCTTC
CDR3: CASSQTGGWGIGYTF

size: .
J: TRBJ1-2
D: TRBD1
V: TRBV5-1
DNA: TGCGCCAGCAGCTTGGGAGGGGGCGACTATGGCTACACCTTC
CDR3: CASSLGGGDYGYTF

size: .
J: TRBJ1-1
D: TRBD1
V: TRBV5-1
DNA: TGCGCCAGCAGCTTGCCCGACAGGGCTAACCTGGAAGCTTTCTTT
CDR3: CASSLPDRANLEAFF

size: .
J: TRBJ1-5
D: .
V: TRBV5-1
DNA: TGCGCCAGCAGTGCGGATCCTCAAGGGAATCAGCCCCAGCATTTT
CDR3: CASSADPQGNQPQHF

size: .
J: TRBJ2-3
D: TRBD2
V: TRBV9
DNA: TGTGCCAGCAGCGGAGGGAGCGGGAGGGGCACAGATACGCAGTATTTT
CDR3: CASSGGSGRGTDTQYF

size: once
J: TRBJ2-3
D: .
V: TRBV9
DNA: TGTGCCAGCAGCGTAAAGGGGGGGTCGAGCACAGATACGCAGTATTTT
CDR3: CASSVKGGSSTDTQYF

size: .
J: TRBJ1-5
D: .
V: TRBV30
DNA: TGTGCCTGGAGTGTTATGGGTGGCAATCAGCCCCAGCATTTT
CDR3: CAWSVMGGNQPQHF